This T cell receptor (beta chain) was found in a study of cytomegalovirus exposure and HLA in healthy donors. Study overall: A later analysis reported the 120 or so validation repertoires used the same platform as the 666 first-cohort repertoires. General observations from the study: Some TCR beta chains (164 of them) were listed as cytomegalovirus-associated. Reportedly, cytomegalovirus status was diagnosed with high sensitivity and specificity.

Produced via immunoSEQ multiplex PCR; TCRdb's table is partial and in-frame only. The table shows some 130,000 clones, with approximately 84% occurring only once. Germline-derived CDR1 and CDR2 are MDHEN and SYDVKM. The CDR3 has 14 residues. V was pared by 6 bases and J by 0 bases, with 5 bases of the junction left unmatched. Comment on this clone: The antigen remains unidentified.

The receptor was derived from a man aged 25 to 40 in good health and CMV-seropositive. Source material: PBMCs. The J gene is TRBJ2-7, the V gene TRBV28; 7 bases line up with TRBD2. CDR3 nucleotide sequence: TGTGCCAGCAGGGGGGGGTCGAGCTCCTACGAGCAGTACTTC. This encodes CASRGGSSSYEQYF.